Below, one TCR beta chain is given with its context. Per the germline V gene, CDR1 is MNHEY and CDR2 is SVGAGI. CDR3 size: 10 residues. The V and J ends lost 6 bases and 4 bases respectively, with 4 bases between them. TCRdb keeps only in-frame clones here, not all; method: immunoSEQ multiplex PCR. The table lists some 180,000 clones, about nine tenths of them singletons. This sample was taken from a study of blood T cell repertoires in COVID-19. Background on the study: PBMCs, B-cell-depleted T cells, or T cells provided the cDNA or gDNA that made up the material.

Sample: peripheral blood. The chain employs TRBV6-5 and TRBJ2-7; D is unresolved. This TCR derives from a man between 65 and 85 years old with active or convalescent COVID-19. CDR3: CASSLYEQYF. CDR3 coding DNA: TGTGCCAGCAGCCTTTACGAGCAGTACTTC.